This passage covers 16 T cell receptor beta chains from one sample sequenced in a study of OX40 agonist ivuxolimab in advanced cancers. Using immunoSEQ multiplex PCR, the repertoire was profiled, and TCRdb retains in-frame clones only, with some absent. The table records roughly 29,000 clones, approximately 86% of them present only once. The sample consisted of CD4+ or CD8+ T cells sorted from blood, taken in a trial of the OX40 agonist ivuxolimab. These receptors came from an adult with an advanced solid tumor such as melanoma, head and neck, liver or kidney cancer.

This rearrangement joins TRBV9 to TRBJ2-3; the D gene could be TRBD1 or TRBD2 (6 bases each). The CDR3 is 15 amino acids. Trimming left V 4 bases short and J 1 base short, with 13 bases between. Germline lookup yields CDR1 SGDLS and CDR2 YYNGEE. Here the CDR3 reads CASSQEGDRTDTQYF. The CDR3 DNA is TGTGCCAGCAGCCAGGAGGGGGATCGCACAGATACGCAGTATTTT.

This chain uses TRBV11-2 with TRBJ2-5; unclear D gene. V lost 1 base, J lost 0 bases, and 6 bases lay in between. The CDR3 runs 14 residues. Germline values: CDR1 SGHAT, CDR2 FQNNGV. The CDR3 sequence is CASSLATDQETQYF. The CDR3 DNA reads as TGTGCCAGCAGCTTAGCGACGGACCAAGAGACCCAGTACTTC.

V gene TRBV27 combines with J gene TRBJ2-7, with 8 bases matching TRBD1. In germline, CDR1 is MNHEY, CDR2 SMNVEV (reference sequence). The CDR3 runs to 14 residues. The V gene end was trimmed by 8 bases and the J gene end by 5 bases; junction bases not matched to a gene: 11. CDR3 amino acids: CASRRQGRGDEQYF. The CDR3, as DNA: TGTGCCAGCCGCCGACAGGGGCGCGGGGACGAGCAGTACTTC.

The genes are TRBV9 and TRBJ2-3; weak D call: TRBD2 (6 bases). Trimming cost V 5 bases and J 2 bases, with 12 bases left between them. Germline lookup yields CDR1 SGDLS and CDR2 YYNGEE. This CDR3 is 14 amino acids long. The CDR3 sequence is CASSESGYTDTQYF. DNA of the CDR3: TGTGCCAGCAGTGAGAGCGGGTACACAGATACGCAGTATTTT.

V usage is TRBV6-1 and J usage is TRBJ2-7; 9 positions match TRBD1. J was trimmed by 0 bases and V by 4 bases; bases with no gene match: 4. The V gene's germline CDR1 is MNHNS and CDR2 SASEGT. There are 15 residues in the CDR3. The CDR3 region is CASSAGQGPSYEQYF. In nucleotides, the CDR3 is TGTGCCAGCAGTGCTGGACAGGGGCCCTCCTACGAGCAGTACTTC.

V usage is TRBV4-1 and J usage is TRBJ2-7, with 11 bases identical to TRBD2. The CDR3 loop spans 17 amino acids. V lost 3 bases to trimming and J lost 1 base; unmatched junction nucleotides: 8. CDR1 is MGHRA and CDR2 is YSYEKL in the germline V gene. The DNA of the CDR3 is TGCGCCAGCAGCCACGATTTCCTAGCGGGAGGTTCCTACGAGCAGTACTTC. This translates into CASSHDFLAGGSYEQYF.

This clone was picked up a small number of times. The chain combines TRBV28 with TRBJ2-7, with 8 bases aligning to TRBD2. The CDR3 totals 17 residues. The V and J ends lost 2 bases and 5 bases, in that order; junction bases with no gene match: 14. CDR1 MDHEN and CDR2 SYDVKM come from the germline V gene. The CDR3 loop is CASSLRRGVFRSDEQYF. As DNA, the CDR3 is TGTGCCAGCAGTTTACGGCGGGGGGTCTTCCGTTCAGACGAGCAGTACTTC.

The V call is TRBV29-1, the J call TRBJ2-7, with 7 positions matching TRBD1. V was pared by 4 bases and J by 2 bases, with 5 bases of the junction left unmatched. The CDR3 runs 13 residues. Germline lookup yields CDR1 SQVTM and CDR2 ANQGSEA. CDR3 in amino acids: CSVVGTDPYEQYF. The CDR3 DNA reads as TGCAGCGTTGTGGGGACAGACCCCTACGAGCAGTACTTC.

A single count supports this clone. CDR3 sequence (DNA): TGTGCCAGCAGTGAAATAGTGGGGTACGAGCAGTACTTC. Translated: CASSEIVGYEQYF. The chain couples TRBV6-1 to TRBJ2-5; D not certain. The J call may be faulty, since TRBJ2-7 better matches the DNA end. CDR1 is MNHNS, CDR2 SASEGT, per germline. CDR3 size: 13 residues.

CDR3 sequence (DNA): TGTGCCAGCACCCTTGGGGGGAGTGTTCACGAGCAGTACTTC. Its protein is CASTLGGSVHEQYF. The chain couples TRBV28 to TRBJ2-5; tentative D call: TRBD2 (6 bases). The J call is in doubt because the DNA end fits TRBJ2-7 better. CDR3 length: 14 amino acids. Germline V gene sequence: CDR1 MDHEN, CDR2 SYDVKM.

This chain joins TRBV7-9 and TRBJ2-7; 11 bases match TRBD1. The CDR3 extends over 14 amino acids. Looked up from germline, CDR1 is SEHNR and CDR2 is FQNEAQ (reference sequence). Trimming took 5 bases from V and 6 from J; bases not matched to a gene: 6. Here the CDR3 DNA reads TGTGCCAGCAGCACCGGACAGGGGGCAAGCGAGCAGTACTTC. Amino acids: CASSTGQGASEQYF.

This clone was seen just once. The chain employs TRBV28 and TRBJ1-4; D not certain. CDR3 length equals 16 residues. Trimming took off 4 bases at V and 6 bases at J, with 18 bases between the two ends. Looked up from germline, CDR1 is MDHEN and CDR2 is SYDVKM. As DNA, the CDR3 is TGTGCCAGCAGTTCCTCCCCGGGAGGTAGCGATGAAAAACTGTTTTTT. Translation gives CASSSSPGGSDEKLFF.

This chain joins TRBV19 and TRBJ2-1; 10 bases are shared with TRBD2. The CDR3 length is 15 residues. V trimming: 0 bases; J trimming: 6 bases; junction bases outside the gene matches: 2. Germline CDR1 is LNHDA and CDR2 is SQIVND (reference sequence). As DNA, the CDR3 is TGTGCCAGTAGTATAGAGCCTAGCGGGAGCAATGAGCAGTTCTTC. Amino acid sequence: CASSIEPSGSNEQFF.

This chain joins TRBV9 and TRBJ1-4; D is uncertain. Germline CDR1 SGDLS, CDR2 YYNGEE. The CDR3 is made up of 15 amino acids. Trimming took 3 bases from V and 2 from J, leaving 11 bases between them. Written as DNA, the CDR3 is TGTGCCAGCAGCGCCAGCATGGGTACTAATGAAAAACTGTTTTTT. Translation: CASSASMGTNEKLFF. Full variable domain (missing parts from reference TRBV9 and TRBJ1-4): DSGVTQTPKHLITATGQRVTLRCSPRSGDLSVYWYQQSLDQGLQFLIQYYNGEERAKGNILERFSAQQFPDLHSELNLSSLELGDSALYFCASSASMGTNEKLFFGSGTQLSVL.

The chain uses TRBV19 and TRBJ2-3; D may be TRBD1 (6 bases). The V and J ends lost 3 bases and 2 bases respectively, with 12 bases between them. The CDR3 runs to 15 residues. Germline loops: CDR1 LNHDA, CDR2 SQIVND (reference sequence). Here the CDR3 reads CASSITGLFTDTQYF. The CDR3, as DNA: TGTGCCAGTAGTATCACAGGGCTATTCACAGATACGCAGTATTTT. The variable domain in full, completed from reference TRBV19 and TRBJ2-3, reads DGGITQSPKYLFRKEGQNVTLSCEQNLNHDAMYWYRQDPGQGLRLIYYSQIVNDFQKGDIAEGYSVSREKKESFPLTVTSAQKNPTAFYLCASSITGLFTDTQYFGPGTRLTVL.

The chain links TRBV7-8 to TRBJ2-7, with 7 nucleotides matching TRBD1. The CDR3 consists of 13 residues. J gave up 3 bases and V 1 base, and 0 bases lay outside the gene matches. Germline V lookup: CDR1 SGHVS, CDR2 FQNEAQ. This CDR3 reads CASSLGDSYEQYF. The CDR3 nucleotides are TGTGCCAGCAGCTTAGGGGACAGCTACGAGCAGTACTTC.